This TCR beta chain comes out of a study of blood T cells in healthy people across ages. Findings and caveats of the study: A roughly linear fall in TCR beta diversity per million T cells was seen with increasing age.

Remarks on this clonotype: The target antigen is unknown.

With a J-beta primer mix and a sample-barcoded 5' primer, a second PCR ran about 7 to 11 cycles. Each cDNA molecule was tagged by a template-switch adaptor that had 12 random nucleotides. TCRdb processed the 5' RACE reads anew with MiXCR; each CDR3 protein has one entry. The sample carries 500,000 to 700,000 distinct CDR3 sequences, approximately 30% recorded once. Sequences were obtained from blood. The sequence derives from a woman of 80 years or more in good health.

The CDR3 is CASSRGGVQPQHF. The CDR3 bases are TGTGCCAGCAGCCGCGGAGGTGTCCAGCCCCAGCATTTT. V and J are TRBV28 and TRBJ1-5; D unclear. V lost 6 bases and J 7 bases, leaving 13 bases between the germline ends. The germline V gene has CDR1 MDHEN and CDR2 SYDVKM. This CDR3 spans 13 amino acids.